This TCR beta chain is drawn from a study of blood T cell repertoires in COVID-19. Whole-study context: The study drew acute and convalescent COVID-19 samples from the United States, Italy and Spain. T cells, B-cell-depleted T cells, or PBMCs provided the cDNA or gDNA that served as material.

Germline trimming cut 4 bases from V and 6 bases from J; bases unmatched to any gene: 6. From germline, CDR1 is SGHRS and CDR2 YFSETQ. This CDR3 is built from 15 residues. Study processing details: Researchers report that nucleated cell counts were estimated from reference gene primer amplification. Some clones are missing from TCRdb's copy, which holds only in-frame ones; the method was immunoSEQ multiplex PCR. The V and J calls and clone size are taken from that table; D and trimming were inferred from the DNA. In the table there are roughly 250,000 clones, less than 90% of which are singletons. The V gene is TRBV5-1, the J gene TRBJ2-3, with 12 bases aligning to TRBD1. Material: peripheral blood. This TCR was sampled from a man in his 60s who had recovered from COVID-19. CDR3 protein: CASSLGQGAPDTQYF. For the CDR3, the DNA is TGCGCCAGCAGCCTGGGACAGGGGGCGCCGGATACGCAGTATTTT.